Below are 25 T cell receptor beta chains sequenced from a single sample in a study of cytotoxic CD8 clonotypes in ibrutinib-treated CLL. Repertoires were generated with immunoSEQ multiplex PCR, while TCRdb's copy carries only in-frame clones and drops some. The sample consists of roughly 45,000 clones, 65% of them appearing once. The source was PBMCs, collected after 24 months of ibrutinib treatment. Receptor source: a human donor with chronic lymphocytic leukemia.

The sample holds one count of this clone. The junction departs from the called germline gene at one end, perhaps through a read error. This rearrangement joins TRBV7-7 to TRBJ1-3; perhaps TRBD1 as D (5 bases). Germline V gene data show CDR1 as SSHAT and CDR2 as FNYEAQ (reference sequence). The CDR3 spans 16 residues. CDR3 loop: CASSPGTLSSGNTIYF. CDR3 coding DNA: TGTGCTAGCAGCCCTGGGACCTTGAGCTCTGGAAACACCATATATTTT.

This chain uses TRBV15 with TRBJ1-2; a weak D match, TRBD1 (5 bases). This CDR3 region has 15 residues. In germline, CDR1 is LNHNV, CDR2 YYDKDF (reference sequence). V was clipped by 0 bases and J by 4 bases, with 12 bases between them. CDR3 sequence: CATSREAGTSYGYTF. CDR3 in DNA: TGTGCCACCAGCAGAGAGGCAGGGACTTCCTATGGCTACACCTTC. Combining the CDR3 with reference TRBV15 and TRBJ1-2 gives the whole variable domain DAMVIQNPRYQVTQFGKPVTLSCSQTLNHNVMYWYQQKSSQAPKLLFHYYDKDFNNEADTPDNFQSRRPNTSFCFLDIRSPGLGDTAMYLCATSREAGTSYGYTFGSGTRLTVV.

This clone showed up just a few times. The chain combines TRBV28 with TRBJ1-2; D possibly corresponds to TRBD1 (5 bases). CDR1 and CDR2 (germline): MDHEN, SYDVKM. The CDR3 contains 11 residues. Trimming left V 3 bases short and J 8 bases short, with 7 bases between. CDR3 region: CASSLGVGYTF. The CDR3 DNA is TGTGCCAGCAGTTTGGGGGTGGGCTACACCTTC.

The CDR3 nucleotides read TGTGCCAGCAGCTTGCACATGGAGACCCAGTACTTC. Encoded protein: CASSLHMETQYF. The rearrangement links TRBV7-9 to TRBJ2-5; no clear D. Germline-derived CDR1 and CDR2 are SEHNR and FQNEAQ (reference sequence). CDR3 length: 12 amino acids. Trimming took 3 bases from V and 5 from J, leaving 7 bases between them. Drawing the rest from reference TRBV7-9 and TRBJ2-5, the complete variable domain is DTGVSQNPRHKITKRGQNVTFRCDPISEHNRLYWYRQTLGQGPEFLTYFQNEAQLEKSRLLSDRFSAERPKGSFSTLEIQRTEQGDSAMYLCASSLHMETQYFGPGTRLLVL.

This clone was recorded once. This chain connects TRBV28 to TRBJ1-5; 9 nucleotides agree with TRBD1. This CDR3 is 15 amino acids long. Germline lookup yields CDR1 MDHEN and CDR2 SYDVKM. With V trimmed by 7 bases and J by 0 bases, 4 bases remained unmatched. This chain's CDR3 is CASTATGGSNQPQHF. The CDR3 region has the DNA TGTGCCAGCACCGCGACAGGGGGTAGCAATCAGCCCCAGCATTTT.

This sequence joins TRBV4-1 and TRBJ2-1; the D call may be TRBD1 or TRBD2 (6 bases each). Per the germline V gene, CDR1 is MGHRA and CDR2 is YSYEKL. Between the trimmed V and J ends, which lost 0 bases and 6 bases, there was a span of 15 bases. This CDR3 spans 16 amino acids. The CDR3 DNA sequence: TGCGCCAGCAGCCAAGATGAAGACAGGAGGGGCAATGAGCAGTTCTTC. It encodes CASSQDEDRRGNEQFF.

This clone was seen once. V gene TRBV29-1 combines with J gene TRBJ2-3; D call uncertain. V was shortened by 8 bases and J by 2 bases, with 14 bases between the two germline ends. Germline V gene sequence: CDR1 SQVTM, CDR2 ANQGSEA. This CDR3 has 13 residues. In nucleotides, the CDR3 is TGCAGCTCTCAGGTGGGCTACACAGATACGCAGTATTTT. Protein: CSSQVGYTDTQYF.

This chain joins TRBV29-1 and TRBJ2-7; possible D gene TRBD2, 6 bases. The V gene lost 6 bases and the J gene lost 9 bases, with 15 bases spanning the gap. The CDR3 contains 11 residues. The germline V gene encodes CDR1 SQVTM and CDR2 ANQGSEA. The CDR3 sequence is CSVLRDLVQYF. In DNA form, the CDR3 reads TGCAGCGTACTCAGGGACTTGGTGCAGTACTTC.

J is TRBJ2-3 and V is TRBV7-2, with 9 nucleotides matching TRBD2. Germline V CDR1 and CDR2: SGHTA, FQGNSA. The CDR3 extends over 15 amino acids. V trimming: 7 bases; J trimming: 1 base; junction bases outside the gene matches: 6. The CDR3 sequence is CASTSWTSGTDTQYF. DNA for the CDR3: TGTGCCAGCACCTCGTGGACTAGCGGCACAGATACGCAGTATTTT.

CDR3 DNA: TGTGCCAGCAGCCAGCGGGACAAGAGCTCTGGAAACACCATATATTTT. Its translation: CASSQRDKSSGNTIYF. The rearrangement uses TRBV4-2 and TRBJ1-3, with a tentative D call TRBD1 (6 bases). Trimming pared 3 bases from V and 0 bases from J, leaving 12 bases between. This CDR3 is 16 amino acids long. The germline V gene has CDR1 LGHNA and CDR2 YNFKEQ.

The chain joins TRBV28 to TRBJ2-7, with TRBD2 matching 13 bases. CDR1 MDHEN and CDR2 SYDVKM come from the germline V gene. The CDR3 sequence is 16 residues long. The J segment lost 7 bases and the V segment lost 1 base, leaving 7 bases of the junction unmatched. CDR3 bases: TGTGCCAGCAGTTTATATAAGGGGACTAGCGGGAAGGAGCAGTACTTC. Amino acids: CASSLYKGTSGKEQYF. Full variable domain (rest looked up from reference TRBV28 and TRBJ2-7): DVKVTQSSRYLVKRTGEKVFLECVQDMDHENMFWYRQDPGLGLRLIYFSYDVKMKEKGDIPEGYSVSREKKERFSLILESASTNQTSMYLCASSLYKGTSGKEQYFGPGTRLTVT.

The rearrangement links TRBV7-6 to TRBJ1-2, with D perhaps matching TRBD1 (5 bases). Trimming cost V 2 bases and J 4 bases, with 8 bases left between them. From germline, CDR1 is SGHVS and CDR2 FNYEAQ. CDR3 length equals 13 residues. The CDR3 nucleotides are TGTGCCAGCAGCTTACAGGGAGGCTATGGCTACACCTTC. Translating it yields CASSLQGGYGYTF. Full variable domain (outside the CDR3, taken from reference TRBV7-6 and TRBJ1-2): GAGVSQSPRYKVTKRGQDVALRCDPISGHVSLYWYRQALGQGPEFLTYFNYEAQQDKSGLPNDRFSAERPEGSISTLTIQRTEQRDSAMYRCASSLQGGYGYTFGSGTRLTVV.

The CDR3 nucleotides are TGTGCCAGCAGCTTGGGACGGACAGGGAACGGCTACACCTTC. It is translated as CASSLGRTGNGYTF. V usage is TRBV5-8 and J usage is TRBJ1-2; 8 bases match TRBD1. The CDR3 length is 14 residues. The V and J ends lost 0 bases and 8 bases, in that order; junction bases with no gene match: 6. Germline CDR1 SGHTS, CDR2 YDEGEE.

This clone was seen a handful of times. V gene TRBV28 combines with J gene TRBJ1-1; weak D call: TRBD1 (5 bases). This CDR3 has 13 amino acids. Germline-derived CDR1 and CDR2 are MDHEN and SYDVKM. The V gene lost 6 bases and the J gene lost 6 bases, with 14 bases spanning the gap. As DNA, the CDR3 is TGTGCCAGCAGATGGGACGGCGGATCTGAAGCTTTCTTT. This gives the protein CASRWDGGSEAFF.

The chain has TRBV19 and TRBJ2-7, with TRBD1 identical over 9 bases. Germline V gene data show CDR1 as LNHDA and CDR2 as SQIVND (reference sequence). This CDR3 region has 15 residues. With 6 bases clipped from V and 7 bases from J, the junction kept 13 bases outside the gene matches. This chain's CDR3 is CASSQTGGLWGEQYF. CDR3 DNA: TGTGCCAGTAGCCAAACAGGGGGCTTATGGGGTGAGCAGTACTTC.

The chain uses TRBV18 and TRBJ2-7; D not certain. The CDR3 consists of 13 residues. Between the trimmed V and J ends, which lost 0 bases and 2 bases, there was a span of 5 bases. The V gene's germline CDR1 is KGHSH and CDR2 LQKENI. CDR3 sequence (DNA): TGTGCCAGCTCACCACCGGTTGCCTACGAGCAGTACTTC. Protein product: CASSPPVAYEQYF.

This sequence joins TRBV6-6 and TRBJ2-1; TRBD2 agrees at 14 bases. After removal of 2 bases from V and 12 bases from J, the junction contained 0 bases not matched to a gene. Germline V gene lookup returns CDR1 MNHNY and CDR2 SVGAGI (reference sequence). CDR3 length: 13 amino acids. The CDR3 region is CASSYGLAGGQFF. CDR3 coding DNA: TGTGCCAGCAGTTACGGACTAGCGGGGGGGCAGTTCTTC.

With respect to this clone: No conserved phenylalanine or tryptophan ends this CDR3, so it is likely a read error. No DNA is shown, since the ends of the CDR3 on it are uncertain; the CDR3 is the one TCRdb lists. CDR3 loop: CASSPEGTR. The chain uses TRBV9 and TRBJ1-1. Per germline, CDR1 SGDLS and CDR2 YYNGEE. The CDR3 is 9 residues long, counting both termini.

The chain carries TRBV28 and TRBJ2-2, with D possibly being TRBD2 (5 bases). The germline V gene has CDR1 MDHEN and CDR2 SYDVKM. The CDR3 extends over 14 amino acids. The V end was cut by 10 bases, the J end by 4 bases, with 16 bases between. The CDR3: CAIRWQRTTGELFF. The DNA of the CDR3 is TGTGCCATTCGCTGGCAGCGGACCACCGGGGAGCTGTTTTTT.

In this sample, this clone turned up a few times. The rearrangement joins TRBV11-3 to TRBJ2-7, with a tentative D call TRBD1 (5 bases). V was clipped by 5 bases and J by 6 bases, with 17 bases between them. This CDR3 spans 14 amino acids. Germline CDR1 and CDR2: SGHNT and YENEEA. The DNA of the CDR3 is TGTGCCAGCAGCCCAGGGCCAGGCAAGGGCGAGCAGTACTTC. Translation gives CASSPGPGKGEQYF.

The chain links TRBV7-6 to TRBJ2-7; the match to TRBD2 covers 10 bases. From germline, CDR1 is SGHVS and CDR2 FNYEAQ. This CDR3 spans 15 amino acids. V lost 1 base to trimming and J lost 4 bases; unmatched junction nucleotides: 4. This chain's CDR3 is CASSLEASGSYEQYF. As DNA, the CDR3 is TGTGCCAGCAGCTTAGAGGCTAGCGGGAGTTACGAGCAGTACTTC.

CDR3 nucleotide sequence: TGTGCCAGCAGGGGCCTAGCGGGAGGTCACCACGAGCAGTACTTC. This encodes CASRGLAGGHHEQYF. V gene TRBV6-5 combines with J gene TRBJ2-7; 11 bases agree with TRBD2. V trimming: 6 bases; J trimming: 5 bases; junction bases outside the gene matches: 9. Germline CDR1 is MNHEY and CDR2 is SVGAGI. The CDR3 consists of 15 residues.

This clone was detected a few times. This chain connects TRBV29-1 to TRBJ2-1, with a possible D match to TRBD2 (6 bases). CDR3 length: 16 amino acids. CDR1 is SQVTM and CDR2 is ANQGSEA in the germline V gene. V gave up 7 bases and J gave up 0 bases, with 19 bases separating them. The CDR3 region has the DNA TGCAGCGCCCGAGGGGTAGCGGCTAGCTCCTACAATGAGCAGTTCTTC. Protein sequence: CSARGVAASSYNEQFF.

The rearrangement uses TRBV6-6 and TRBJ2-3, with D hard to call. Trimming took 3 bases from V and 1 from J, leaving 8 bases between them. Germline V gives CDR1 MNHNY, CDR2 SVGAGI (reference sequence). The CDR3 spans 14 residues. The CDR3 reads CASSYSVGTDTQYF. The CDR3 DNA is TGTGCCAGCAGTTATTCCGTCGGCACAGATACGCAGTATTTT.

In this sample, this clone turned up a few times. This rearrangement joins TRBV7-2 to TRBJ2-3; no firm D call. Germline assignment: CDR1 SGHTA and CDR2 FQGNSA. This CDR3 spans 15 amino acids. Trimming cost V 4 bases and J 2 bases, with 13 bases left between them. The CDR3 sequence: CASSSSGGYTDTQYF. For the CDR3, the DNA is TGTGCCAGCAGCTCATCGGGCGGATACACAGATACGCAGTATTTT.